There are a few counts of the clone carrying this TCR beta chain. The CDR3 is 13 residues long. Germline CDR1 reads MDHEN; CDR2 reads SYDVKM. The ends were cut back, 3 bases at V and 4 bases at J, with 9 bases in the middle. This specimen comes from a study of shared clonotypes between healthy human individuals. Sequencing used immunoSEQ multiplex PCR; TCRdb keeps in-frame clones, though not all of them. The repertoire holds fewer than 2.5 million clones, approximately 93% seen once, with roughly 0.39% in the top ten. The J gene is TRBJ1-1, the V gene TRBV28; D might be TRBD1 (6 bases). The source material was naive CD4+ T cells from PBMCs. Documented subset: CD45RA+ positively selected. The sequence derives from a man aged 18 to 29 in good health. Some clones in this sample may be carry-over from other donors' samples. CDR3 nucleotides: TGTGCCAGCAGTTTCAGGGGTAGCACTGAAGCTTTCTTT. Translating gives CASSFRGSTEAFF.